This T cell receptor (beta chain) derives from a study of blood T cell repertoires in COVID-19. The wider study: Acute-phase and convalescent COVID-19 samples originated in the United States, Italy and Spain. T cells, B-cell-depleted T cells, or PBMCs provided the cDNA or gDNA that served as material.

The authors' processing: Estimation of nucleated cell counts relied on the amplification of reference gene primers. Produced via immunoSEQ multiplex PCR; TCRdb's table is partial and in-frame only. The V and J calls and clone size were taken over from that table, and D and trimming were inferred from the DNA. The repertoire holds around 100,000 clones, roughly 86% seen once, with about 4.5% in the top ten. Germline V CDR1 and CDR2: GTSNPN, SVGIG (reference sequence). V gave up 0 bases and J gave up 7 bases, with 13 bases separating them. The CDR3 loop spans 14 amino acids. This receptor was taken from a man aged 40-49 years with acute or convalescent COVID-19. The chain links TRBV30 to TRBJ1-5; the D gene is possibly TRBD1 (5 bases). Sequences were obtained from peripheral blood. CDR3 protein: CAWSVGQGGQPQHF. The CDR3 region has the DNA TGTGCCTGGAGTGTAGGGCAGGGAGGCCAGCCCCAGCATTTT.